The 6 T cell receptor beta chains presented below share a single source sample, sequenced in a study of T cell changes during pregnancy in multiple sclerosis. Generated by immunoSEQ multiplex PCR, the TCRdb table keeps only in-frame clones and is missing some. This sample has 78,000 or so clones, with under 95% found just once. Specimen: peripheral blood, collected before pregnancy. The receptors stem from a female donor with multiple sclerosis, enrolled in a pregnancy study.

The gene calls are TRBV19 and TRBJ2-2; TRBD2 aligns across 11 bases. From germline, CDR1 is LNHDA and CDR2 SQIVND (reference sequence). J was trimmed by 7 bases and V by 3 bases; bases with no gene match: 10. The CDR3 has 17 amino acids. The CDR3 is CASSIIVRGLAGGELFF. CDR3 bases: TGTGCCAGTAGTATCATAGTGCGCGGACTAGCGGGCGGGGAGCTGTTTTTT.

The chain combines TRBV11-2 with TRBJ1-1; no definite D call. V lost 2 bases, J lost 4 bases, and 11 bases lay in between. Germline CDR1 and CDR2: SGHAT and FQNNGV. This CDR3 has 14 residues. This CDR3 reads CASSLPGLGTEAFF. As DNA, the CDR3 is TGTGCCAGCAGCTTACCCGGACTAGGCACTGAAGCTTTCTTT.

The rearrangement uses TRBV5-1 and TRBJ2-5, with TRBD2 identical over 11 bases. Germline loops: CDR1 SGHRS, CDR2 YFSETQ. The CDR3 length is 17 residues. V gave up 0 bases and J gave up 6 bases; unmatched junction bases: 10. The CDR3 protein is CASSLALAGGWVKTQYF. CDR3 DNA: TGCGCCAGCAGCTTGGCCCTAGCGGGAGGATGGGTCAAGACCCAGTACTTC.

V is TRBV7-9 and J is TRBJ1-2; D is possibly TRBD1 (5 bases). Trimming removed 5 bases from V and 2 bases from J, with 12 bases in between. Germline V lookup: CDR1 SEHNR, CDR2 FQNEAQ (reference sequence). The CDR3 totals 14 residues. CDR3: CASSPPQGNYGYTF. CDR3 in DNA: TGTGCCAGCAGCCCACCTCAGGGAAACTATGGCTACACCTTC.

The chain joins TRBV6-5 to TRBJ2-7; 16 bases agree with TRBD2. The length of the CDR3 is 15 residues. Germline CDR1 MNHEY, CDR2 SVGAGI. V dropped 7 bases and J dropped 9; count of bases not matched to a gene: 9. The CDR3 is CASTPGTSGRAVQYF. CDR3 sequence (DNA): TGTGCCAGCACCCCGGGGACTAGCGGGAGGGCAGTGCAGTACTTC.

This CDR3 is CASSTPGASGNTGELFF. The CDR3 DNA follows: TGTGCCAGCAGCACCCCGGGGGCTAGCGGGAACACCGGGGAGCTGTTTTTT. The chain is built from TRBV9 and TRBJ2-2, with D perhaps matching TRBD2 (7 bases). The CDR3 spans 17 residues. V lost 4 bases and J 1 base, leaving 17 bases between the germline ends. Germline CDR1 is SGDLS and CDR2 is YYNGEE.